The source of this T cell receptor beta chain is a study of OX40 agonist ivuxolimab in advanced cancers. Overall study context: Participants, approximately 81% male, averaged roughly 60 years of age, ranging from 23 to 79. General observations from the study: The study found that CD8+ T cells averaged more expanded clones than CD4+.

The CDR3 length is 16 residues. Trimming shortened V by 0 bases and J by 0 bases, and 7 bases separated the two germline ends. The germline gives CDR1 SGHRS, CDR2 YFSETQ. With regard to this clone: The antigen remains unidentified.

Sequencing used immunoSEQ multiplex PCR; TCRdb keeps in-frame clones, though not all of them. The table records tens of thousands of clones, over 75% of them present only once. This sequence joins TRBV5-1 and TRBJ2-6; D is ambiguous. Sequencing used CD4+ or CD8+ T cells sorted from blood, obtained in a trial of the OX40 agonist ivuxolimab. The receptor comes from an adult with an advanced solid tumor such as melanoma, head and neck, liver or kidney cancer. The CDR3 region has the DNA TGCGCCAGCAGCTTGGACGGAAGCTCTGGGGCCAACGTCCTGACTTTC. It translates to CASSLDGSSGANVLTF.